Below are 14 T cell receptor beta chains sequenced from a single sample in a study of shared T cell receptors in the human thymus. TCRdb keeps only in-frame clones here, not all; method: immunoSEQ multiplex PCR. This sample has roughly 560,000 clones, with around 78% found just once. This sample was shared with a second study, whose subject was human thymus T cells.

Sequenced: thymocytes. The receptors were sampled from a boy under two years old with a congenital heart defect.

Comment on this clone: Other DNA sequences in this specimen translate into the identical CDR3. The chain carries TRBV27 and TRBJ1-5, with D maybe TRBD1 (6 bases). The CDR3 totals 14 residues. CDR1 and CDR2 (germline): MNHEY, SMNVEV (reference sequence). The V and J ends lost 3 bases and 3 bases respectively, with 9 bases between them. The CDR3 coding sequence is TGTGCCAGCAGTTTGCAGGGGCTCAATCAGCCCCAGCATTTT. Its translation: CASSLQGLNQPQHF.

This clone has just one count. The V and J genes are TRBV28 and TRBJ2-7; 7 positions agree with TRBD2. This CDR3 comprises 14 residues. Germline V gene sequence: CDR1 MDHEN, CDR2 SYDVKM. Trimming removed 6 bases from V and 5 bases from J; junction bases left unmatched: 10. The CDR3 loop reads CASRPPEAGNEQYF. DNA for the CDR3: TGTGCCAGCAGGCCTCCTGAAGCGGGAAACGAGCAGTACTTC.

Only one count was recorded for this clone. The CDR3: CASSERDRGGQPQHF. The CDR3 DNA follows: TGCGCCAGCAGTGAGAGAGACAGGGGAGGGCAGCCCCAGCATTTT. The chain carries TRBV10-2 and TRBJ1-5; 8 bases map to TRBD1. CDR3 length: 15 residues. Trimming cost V 2 bases and J 7 bases; bases outside gene matches: 7. Looked up from germline, CDR1 is WSHSY and CDR2 is SAAADI.

This chain joins TRBV4-1 and TRBJ2-3; D unclear. The CDR3 sequence is 16 residues long. The germline gives CDR1 MGHRA, CDR2 YSYEKL. Trimming removed 0 bases from V and 2 bases from J, with 12 bases in between. DNA for the CDR3: TGCGCCAGCAGCCAAGATTTTGGCGGATTCACAGATACGCAGTATTTT. This encodes CASSQDFGGFTDTQYF.

CDR3 region: CASSFGQGVRRPHGVQYF. The CDR3 DNA reads TGTGCCAGCAGTTTTGGACAGGGGGTGAGGCGGCCCCACGGCGTGCAGTACTTC. This chain connects TRBV28 to TRBJ2-7; 10 bases match TRBD1. The germline gives CDR1 MDHEN, CDR2 SYDVKM. V dropped 3 bases and J dropped 9; count of bases not matched to a gene: 20. This CDR3 has 18 amino acids.

The chain links TRBV23-1 to TRBJ2-7; 9 nucleotides line up with TRBD1. TRBV23-1 is an ORF for which the function is uncertain. V shed 6 bases, J shed 3 bases, and the junction held 6 bases outside the gene matches. This CDR3 has 14 amino acids. DNA for the CDR3: TGCGCCAGCAGGGGGAGGGACAGGGTCTACGAGCAGTACTTC. Translated: CASRGRDRVYEQYF.

The J gene is TRBJ1-4, the V gene TRBV5-1; possibly TRBD1 for D (5 bases). The V and J ends lost 4 bases and 4 bases respectively, with 14 bases between them. Germline values: CDR1 SGHRS, CDR2 YFSETQ. The CDR3 length is 15 residues. CDR3 coding DNA: TGCGCCAGCAGCCCGGGGGGGGTAGGTAATGAAAAACTGTTTTTT. It encodes CASSPGGVGNEKLFF.

V usage is TRBV27 and J usage is TRBJ2-7; 9 nucleotides line up with TRBD1. CDR1 is MNHEY and CDR2 is SMNVEV in the germline V gene (reference sequence). Losses at the gene ends were 2 bases for V and 5 bases for J; bases not matched to a gene: 4. This CDR3 region has 14 residues. Written as DNA, the CDR3 is TGTGCCAGCAGTTTAGGACAGGGGAGGAACGAGCAGTACTTC. Amino acid sequence: CASSLGQGRNEQYF.

The rearrangement links TRBV29-1 to TRBJ2-3, with 14 positions matching TRBD2. CDR1 SQVTM and CDR2 ANQGSEA come from the germline V gene. Unmatched junction bases numbered 13, after V lost 7 bases and J lost 1 base. The CDR3 is 18 residues long. CDR3 region: CSALTEGLAGDRTDTQYF. In DNA, the CDR3 is TGCAGCGCCTTGACCGAGGGACTAGCGGGAGACCGCACAGATACGCAGTATTTT.

CDR3 in DNA: TGCGCCAGCAGTGAGTCGGAAACCCAGGATGGCTACACCTTC. Its translation: CASSESETQDGYTF. The rearrangement links TRBV10-2 to TRBJ1-2; D not certain. Trimming removed 0 bases from V and 6 bases from J, with 11 bases in between. Per germline, CDR1 WSHSY and CDR2 SAAADI. The CDR3 contains 14 residues.

The V gene is TRBV5-6, the J gene TRBJ2-5, with 12 bases aligning to TRBD2. The CDR3 length is 14 residues. V gave up 6 bases and J gave up 5 bases; unmatched junction bases: 5. CDR1 SGHDT and CDR2 YYEEEE come from the germline V gene. The CDR3 region is CASTTGLAGETQYF. CDR3 nucleotide sequence: TGTGCCAGCACCACCGGACTAGCGGGGGAGACCCAGTACTTC.

This chain links TRBV6-6 with TRBJ2-2, with 8 bases identical to TRBD1. The CDR3 extends over 16 amino acids. Germline V gene data show CDR1 as MNHNY and CDR2 as SVGAGI (reference sequence). J gave up 0 bases and V 6 bases, and 6 bases lay outside the gene matches. The CDR3 DNA sequence: TGTGCCAGCAGCCCCCCGGGACAGGCGAACACCGGGGAGCTGTTTTTT. This gives the protein CASSPPGQANTGELFF.

This chain joins TRBV5-1 and TRBJ2-1; the match to TRBD2 covers 7 bases. This CDR3 spans 19 amino acids. CDR1 and CDR2 from the germline V gene are SGHRS and YFSETQ. Trimming removed 0 bases from V and 10 bases from J; junction bases left unmatched: 22. The CDR3 nucleotides are TGCGCCAGCAGCTTGGCTATGGGATCGACGGGAGGTCAGGACGGAGAGCAGTTCTTC. This sequence encodes CASSLAMGSTGGQDGEQFF.

The V call is TRBV11-3, the J call TRBJ2-2; 10 bases align to TRBD2. The CDR3 is made up of 19 amino acids. The V segment lost 5 bases and the J segment 5 bases; nucleotides outside the gene matches: 17. The germline gives CDR1 SGHNT, CDR2 YENEEA. Written as DNA, the CDR3 is TGTGCCAGCAGCCCCCGCCGGGAGCGGGAGGGCCTAAAGACCGGGGAGCTGTTTTTT. This sequence encodes CASSPRREREGLKTGELFF. The full variable domain, rest sourced from reference TRBV11-3 and TRBJ2-2, is EAGVVQSPRYKIIEKKQPVAFWCNPISGHNTLYWYLQNLGQGPELLIRYENEEAVDDSQLPKDRFSAERLKGVDSTLKIQPAELGDSAVYLCASSPRREREGLKTGELFFGEGSRLTVL.